The T cell receptor beta chain described here comes from a study of cytotoxic CD8 clonotypes in ibrutinib-treated CLL. Study-wide context: Of the patients, over ten were relapsed/refractory, about 15 treatment-naive and 17 to 18 IGHV unmutated.

Germline CDR1 and CDR2: SQVTM and ANQGSEA. V lost 3 bases, J lost 4 bases, and 7 bases stayed unmatched. The CDR3 loop spans 15 amino acids. This table comes from immunoSEQ multiplex PCR, and its TCRdb copy is limited to in-frame clones, with some not included. The data show 300,000 to 350,000 clones, with about 80% seen just once and more than 6% held by the top ten. The clonotype originates from a human donor with chronic lymphocytic leukemia. This chain uses TRBV29-1 with TRBJ2-3; 10 positions agree with TRBD1. The sequencing used PBMCs, collected before ibrutinib treatment. CDR3 DNA sequence: TGCAGCGTTGAGACGGGACAGGGGAGTGCAGATACGCAGTATTTT. It is translated as CSVETGQGSADTQYF.